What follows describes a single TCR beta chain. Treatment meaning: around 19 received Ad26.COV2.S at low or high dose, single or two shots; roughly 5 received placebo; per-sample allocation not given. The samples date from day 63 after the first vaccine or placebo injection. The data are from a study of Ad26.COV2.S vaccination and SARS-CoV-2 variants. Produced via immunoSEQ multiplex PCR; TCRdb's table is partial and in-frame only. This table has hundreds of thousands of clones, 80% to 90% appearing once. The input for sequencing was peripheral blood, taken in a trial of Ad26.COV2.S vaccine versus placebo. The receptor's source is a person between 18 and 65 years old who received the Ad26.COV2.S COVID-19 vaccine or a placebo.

The CDR3 protein is CASSITGTVAYEQYF. For the CDR3, the DNA is TGTGCCAGTAGTATAACCGGGACAGTAGCCTACGAGCAGTACTTC. This chain uses TRBV19 with TRBJ2-7; TRBD1 agrees at 7 bases. Germline V gives CDR1 LNHDA, CDR2 SQIVND (reference sequence). Unmatched junction bases numbered 6, after V lost 2 bases and J lost 2 bases. This CDR3 contains 15 residues.